This T cell receptor (beta chain) was profiled in a study of blood T cell repertoires in COVID-19. Study background: Acute and convalescent COVID-19 specimens originated in the United States, Italy and Spain.

Per germline, CDR1 MNHEY and CDR2 SVGEGT. Trimming removed 4 bases from V and 8 bases from J; junction bases left unmatched: 10. The CDR3 contains 14 residues. TCRdb's table, derived via immunoSEQ multiplex PCR, lists solely in-frame clones and lacks some. The sample shows about 200,000 clones, roughly 84% of them seen only once. Sample: peripheral blood. This clonotype was obtained from a human donor in a cohort sampled during active COVID-19. The chain is built from TRBV6-2 or TRBV6-3 and TRBJ1-2; 7 nucleotides agree with TRBD1. The CDR3 nucleotides are TGTGCCAGCAGTTGGACGACAGGGAACAGCGGCTACACCTTC. It specifies CASSWTTGNSGYTF.